A single sample gave rise to the 13 T cell receptor beta chains below, sequenced in a study of tumor-infiltrating lymphocytes in localized non-small cell lung cancer. Only in-frame clones appear in the TCRdb table, and some are missing; sequencing was by immunoSEQ multiplex PCR. This table has 12,000 or so clones, less than 75% appearing once. Sequenced: uninvolved lung tissue not adjacent to the tumor. The receptors here all came from a human donor with non-small cell lung cancer.

The V and J genes are TRBV30 and TRBJ2-2, with D perhaps matching TRBD2 (5 bases). Per germline, CDR1 GTSNPN and CDR2 SVGIG (reference sequence). The CDR3 has 15 amino acids. Trimming cost V 5 bases and J 2 bases, with 15 bases left between them. CDR3 coding DNA: TGTGCCTGGGCAGAGAAGCGGAGAAACACCGGGGAGCTGTTTTTT. Its translation: CAWAEKRRNTGELFF.

The chain has TRBV6-1 and TRBJ2-7; TRBD2 aligns across 7 bases. The germline gives CDR1 MNHNS, CDR2 SASEGT. The CDR3 runs to 15 residues. Trimming cost V 7 bases and J 0 bases; bases outside gene matches: 9. The CDR3 coding sequence is TGTGCCAGCAAAGAGAGCGGGAACCCCTCCTACGAGCAGTACTTC. Translating gives CASKESGNPSYEQYF.

The chain recombines TRBV6-1 with TRBJ1-5; no definite D call. The germline V gene has CDR1 MNHNS and CDR2 SASEGT. V dropped 8 bases and J dropped 1 base, with 12 bases sitting between them. The CDR3 runs 14 residues. CDR3 residues: CASRSYGSNQPQHF. In DNA form, the CDR3 reads TGTGCCAGCCGTTCGTACGGGAGCAATCAGCCCCAGCATTTT.

Only a few counts were recorded for this clone. This chain links TRBV6-6 with TRBJ2-7; perhaps TRBD2 as D (5 bases). This CDR3 has 13 residues. Germline lookup yields CDR1 MNHNY and CDR2 SVGAGI (reference sequence). Trimming took off 6 bases at V and 0 bases at J, with 9 bases between the two ends. The DNA for the CDR3 is TGTGCCAGCAGCCTAGCCGGCTCCTACGAGCAGTACTTC. Amino acids: CASSLAGSYEQYF.

This clone was found a few times. The rearrangement links TRBV6-1 to TRBJ2-2; 13 nucleotides agree with TRBD2. V gave up 3 bases and J gave up 7 bases; unmatched junction bases: 2. Germline V lookup: CDR1 MNHNS, CDR2 SASEGT. This CDR3 spans 15 amino acids. The DNA for the CDR3 is TGTGCCAGCAGTGAGGGACTAGCGGGGCGCGGGGAGCTGTTTTTT. This sequence encodes CASSEGLAGRGELFF.

The J gene is TRBJ2-5, the V gene TRBV11-2, with 13 bases identical to TRBD2. The V segment lost 4 bases and the J segment 5 bases; nucleotides outside the gene matches: 4. The CDR3 length is 15 residues. Germline assignment: CDR1 SGHAT and CDR2 FQNNGV. The CDR3, as DNA: TGTGCCAGCAGCTCTGGACTAGCGGGAGAGGAGACCCAGTACTTC. This codes for CASSSGLAGEETQYF.

The CDR3 nucleotides read TGTGCCAGTAGTATAGGTAACCGGCACAATGAGCAGTTCTTC. It specifies CASSIGNRHNEQFF. The chain couples TRBV19 to TRBJ2-1; no clear D. CDR1 LNHDA and CDR2 SQIVND come from the germline V gene (reference sequence). The CDR3 covers 14 residues. Trimming removed 1 base at V and 5 bases at J, with 9 bases between.

This clone is judged large. In nucleotides, the CDR3 is TGTGCCAGCGACCAAACAGGATACTCTGGAAACACCATATATTTT. It is translated as CASDQTGYSGNTIYF. The rearrangement links TRBV2 to TRBJ1-3; perhaps TRBD1 as D (5 bases). Per germline, CDR1 SNHLY and CDR2 FYNNEI. V lost 8 bases and J 0 bases, leaving 14 bases between the germline ends. This CDR3 has 15 amino acids.

This clone was detected only a few times. This chain connects TRBV10-3 to TRBJ2-6, with D uncertain. Trimming cost V 4 bases and J 1 base, with 2 bases left between them. CDR1 and CDR2 from the germline V gene are ENHRY and SYGVKD. CDR3 length equals 13 residues. Written as DNA, the CDR3 is TGTGCCATCAGTGCTTCTGGGGCCAACGTCCTGACTTTC. Protein product: CAISASGANVLTF.

The chain carries TRBV27 and TRBJ2-3; the D is unclear. V was cut by 0 bases and J by 5 bases, with 12 bases left in between. This CDR3 is 15 amino acids long. Germline CDR1 is MNHEY and CDR2 is SMNVEV (reference sequence). The chain's CDR3 is CASSLSAGVLDTQYF. CDR3 in DNA: TGTGCCAGCAGTTTATCTGCCGGAGTCCTAGATACGCAGTATTTT.

The CDR3 bases are TGTGCAAGTCGCCCTAGCGGGAGGGCCTACAATGAGCAGTTCTTC. Protein sequence: CASRPSGRAYNEQFF. This sequence joins TRBV12-2 and TRBJ2-1; the D call of TRBD2 is as the table states it, not checked on the DNA. TRBV12-2 is recorded as a pseudogene. This CDR3 has 15 amino acids.

The rearrangement links TRBV7-8 to TRBJ2-2; D tentatively reads TRBD1 or TRBD2 (5 bases each). The CDR3 runs to 14 residues. The V gene's germline CDR1 is SGHVS and CDR2 FQNEAQ. V was cut by 4 bases and J by 14 bases, with 20 bases left in between. CDR3 sequence: CASSSYRDPTVLFF. The CDR3, as DNA: TGTGCCAGCAGCTCGTACCGGGACCCCACCGTACTGTTTTTT.

The chain is built from TRBV5-1 and TRBJ1-4, with 7 positions matching TRBD1. CDR3 size: 13 residues. Trimming cost V 7 bases and J 3 bases; bases outside gene matches: 3. The V gene's germline CDR1 is SGHRS and CDR2 YFSETQ. CDR3 bases: TGCGCCAGCCAGGGGGGGTCTAATGAAAAACTGTTTTTT. This encodes CASQGGSNEKLFF.